What follows is one T cell receptor (beta chain) and its context. Its antigen is still unknown. CDR1 and CDR2 from the germline V gene are MNHNS and SASEGT. This CDR3 spans 13 amino acids. The V gene lost 8 bases and the J gene lost 1 base, with 11 bases spanning the gap. TCRdb re-analysed the 5' RACE reads in MiXCR, keeping a single row per CDR3 protein. The sample includes more than 300,000 distinct CDR3 sequences, approximately 13% of them seen just once. This sample is part of a study of T-cell memory formation after mild COVID-19. Study-level findings and limits: While clones contracting from day 15 to 85 were balanced between CD4 and CD8, later expanders leaned CD4+.

The source is a man younger than 35 who had mild COVID-19 (a few samples of this study predate the infection). Cell type and time point are not known. This chain connects TRBV6-1 to TRBJ1-2; D is ambiguous. The sample was PBMCs or a T cell subset sorted from them (not recorded which). The CDR3 DNA reads TGTGCCAGCCGGCGGAGGGATAACTATGGCTACACCTTC. It codes for CASRRRDNYGYTF.